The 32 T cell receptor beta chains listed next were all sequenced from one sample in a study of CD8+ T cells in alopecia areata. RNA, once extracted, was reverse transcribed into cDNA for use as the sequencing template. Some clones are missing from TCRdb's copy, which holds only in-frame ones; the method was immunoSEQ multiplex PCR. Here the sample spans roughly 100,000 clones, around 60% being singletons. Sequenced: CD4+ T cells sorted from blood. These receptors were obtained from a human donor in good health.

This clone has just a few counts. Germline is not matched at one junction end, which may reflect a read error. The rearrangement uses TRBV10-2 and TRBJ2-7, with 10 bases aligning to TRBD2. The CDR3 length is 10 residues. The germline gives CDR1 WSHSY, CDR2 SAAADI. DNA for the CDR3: TGCGCCAGCGGCACTAGCGGGGCCAACTTC. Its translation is CASGTSGANF.

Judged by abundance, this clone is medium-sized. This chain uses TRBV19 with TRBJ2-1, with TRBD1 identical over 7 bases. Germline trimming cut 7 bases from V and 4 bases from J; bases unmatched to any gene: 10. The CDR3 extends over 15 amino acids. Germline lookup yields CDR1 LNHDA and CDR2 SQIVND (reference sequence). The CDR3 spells CASKATGVLYNEQFF. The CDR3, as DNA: TGTGCCAGTAAGGCTACAGGGGTGTTGTACAATGAGCAGTTCTTC.

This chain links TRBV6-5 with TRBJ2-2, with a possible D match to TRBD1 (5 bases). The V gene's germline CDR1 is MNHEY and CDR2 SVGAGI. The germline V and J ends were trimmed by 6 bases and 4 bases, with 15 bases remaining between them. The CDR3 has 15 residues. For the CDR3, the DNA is TGTGCCAGCAGGGCGCAGGGATTGGGCACCGGGGAGCTGTTTTTT. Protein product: CASRAQGLGTGELFF.

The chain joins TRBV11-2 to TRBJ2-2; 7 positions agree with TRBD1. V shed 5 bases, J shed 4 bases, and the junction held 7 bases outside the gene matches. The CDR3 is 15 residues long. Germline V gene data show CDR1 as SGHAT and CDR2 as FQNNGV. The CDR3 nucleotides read TGTGCCAGCAGCCAAACTGGGACAGTCACCGGGGAGCTGTTTTTT. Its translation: CASSQTGTVTGELFF.

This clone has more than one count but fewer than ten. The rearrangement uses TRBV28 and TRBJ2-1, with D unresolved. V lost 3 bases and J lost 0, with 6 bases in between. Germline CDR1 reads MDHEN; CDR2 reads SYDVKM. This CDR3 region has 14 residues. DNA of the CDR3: TGTGCCAGCAGTTTCCAGAGCTCCTACAATGAGCAGTTCTTC. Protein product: CASSFQSSYNEQFF.

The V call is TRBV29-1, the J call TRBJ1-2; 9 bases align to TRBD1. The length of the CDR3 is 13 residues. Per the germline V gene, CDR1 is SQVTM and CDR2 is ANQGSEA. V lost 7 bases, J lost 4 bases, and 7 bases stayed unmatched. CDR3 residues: CSASGQGIYGYTF. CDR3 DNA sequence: TGCAGCGCATCGGGACAGGGTATCTATGGCTACACCTTC.

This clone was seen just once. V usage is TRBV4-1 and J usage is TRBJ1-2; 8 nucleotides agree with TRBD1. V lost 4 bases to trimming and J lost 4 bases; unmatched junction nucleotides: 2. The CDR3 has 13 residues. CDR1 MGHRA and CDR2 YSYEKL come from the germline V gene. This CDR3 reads CASSRGTGYGYTF. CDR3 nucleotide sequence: TGCGCCAGCAGCCGAGGGACAGGCTATGGCTACACCTTC.

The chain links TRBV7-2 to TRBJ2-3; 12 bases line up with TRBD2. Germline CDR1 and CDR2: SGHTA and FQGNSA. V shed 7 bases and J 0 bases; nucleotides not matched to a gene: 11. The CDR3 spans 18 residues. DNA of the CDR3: TGTGCCAGCACCACATGGACTAGCGGGGATCCTAGCACAGATACGCAGTATTTT. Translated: CASTTWTSGDPSTDTQYF.

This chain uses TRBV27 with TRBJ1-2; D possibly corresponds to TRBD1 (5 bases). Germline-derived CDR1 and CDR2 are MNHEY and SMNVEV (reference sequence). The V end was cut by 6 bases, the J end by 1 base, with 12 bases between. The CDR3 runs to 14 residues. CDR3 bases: TGTGCCAGCAGCCCAGCGGGGGGTAACTATGGCTACACCTTC. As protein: CASSPAGGNYGYTF.

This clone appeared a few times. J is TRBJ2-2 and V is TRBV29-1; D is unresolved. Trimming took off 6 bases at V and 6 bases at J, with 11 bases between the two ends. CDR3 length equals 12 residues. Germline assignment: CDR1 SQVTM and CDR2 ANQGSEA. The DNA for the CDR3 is TGCAGCGTCCGCCCCGGCCCCGGGGAGCTGTTTTTT. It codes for CSVRPGPGELFF.

CDR3 sequence reads: CASSPAGRGSSYNEQFF. CDR3 nucleotides: TGTGCCAGCAGCCCAGCGGGGCGAGGGAGCTCCTACAATGAGCAGTTCTTC. The chain combines TRBV7-9 with TRBJ2-1, with 7 bases that match TRBD2. The V gene's germline CDR1 is SEHNR and CDR2 FQNEAQ (reference sequence). Losses at the gene ends were 5 bases for V and 0 bases for J; bases not matched to a gene: 10. CDR3 length equals 17 residues. The whole variable domain, remainder taken from reference TRBV7-9 and TRBJ2-1, is DTGVSQNPRHKITKRGQNVTFRCDPISEHNRLYWYRQTLGQGPEFLTYFQNEAQLEKSRLLSDRFSAERPKGSFSTLEIQRTEQGDSAMYLCASSPAGRGSSYNEQFFGPGTRLTVL.

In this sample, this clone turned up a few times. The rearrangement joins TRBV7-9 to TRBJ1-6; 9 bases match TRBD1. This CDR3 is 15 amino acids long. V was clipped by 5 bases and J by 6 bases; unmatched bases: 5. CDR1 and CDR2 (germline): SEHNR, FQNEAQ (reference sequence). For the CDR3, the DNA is TGTGCCAGCAGCCTACAGGGGGCGGTTAATTCACCCCTCCACTTT. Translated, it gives CASSLQGAVNSPLHF.

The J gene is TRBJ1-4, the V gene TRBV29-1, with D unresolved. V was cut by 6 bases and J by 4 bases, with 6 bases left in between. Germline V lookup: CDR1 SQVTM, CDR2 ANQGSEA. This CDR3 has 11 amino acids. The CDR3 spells CSVRVNEKLFF. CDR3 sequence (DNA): TGCAGCGTCAGAGTTAATGAAAAACTGTTTTTT. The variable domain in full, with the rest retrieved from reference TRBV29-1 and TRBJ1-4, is SAVISQKPSRDICQRGTSLTIQCQVDSQVTMMFWYRQQPGQSLTLIATANQGSEATYESGFVIDKFPISRPNLTFSTLTVSNMSPEDSSIYLCSVRVNEKLFFGSGTQLSVL.

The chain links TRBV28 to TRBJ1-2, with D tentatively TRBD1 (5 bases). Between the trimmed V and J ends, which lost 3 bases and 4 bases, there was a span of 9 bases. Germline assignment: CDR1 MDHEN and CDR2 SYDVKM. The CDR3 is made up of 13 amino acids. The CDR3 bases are TGTGCCAGCAGTTTTGGCAGGGTCTATGGCTACACCTTC. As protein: CASSFGRVYGYTF.

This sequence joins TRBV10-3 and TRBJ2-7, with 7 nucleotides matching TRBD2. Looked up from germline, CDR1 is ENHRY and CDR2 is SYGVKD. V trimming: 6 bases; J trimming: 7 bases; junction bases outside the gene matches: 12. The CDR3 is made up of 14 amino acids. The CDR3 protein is CAIRGTGGPREQYF. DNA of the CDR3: TGTGCCATCAGGGGAACGGGGGGACCGCGAGAGCAGTACTTC.

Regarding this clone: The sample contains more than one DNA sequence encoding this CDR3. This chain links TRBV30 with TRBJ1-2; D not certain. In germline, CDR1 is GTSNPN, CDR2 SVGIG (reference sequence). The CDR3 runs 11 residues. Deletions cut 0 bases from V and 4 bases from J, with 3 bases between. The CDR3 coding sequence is TGTGCCTGGAGTGTATCCTATGGCTACACCTTC. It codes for CAWSVSYGYTF.

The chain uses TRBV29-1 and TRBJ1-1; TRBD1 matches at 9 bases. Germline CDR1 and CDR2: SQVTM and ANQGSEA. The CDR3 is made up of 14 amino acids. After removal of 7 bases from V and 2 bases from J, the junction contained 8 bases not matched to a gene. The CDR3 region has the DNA TGCAGCGCCAGAACGGGACAGGGCAACACTGAAGCTTTCTTT. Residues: CSARTGQGNTEAFF.

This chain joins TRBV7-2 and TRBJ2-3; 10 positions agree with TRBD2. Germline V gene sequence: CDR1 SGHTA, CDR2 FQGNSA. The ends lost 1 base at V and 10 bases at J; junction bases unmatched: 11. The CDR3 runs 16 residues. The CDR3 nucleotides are TGTGCCAGCAGCTTAGGGCGCGGAGCGGGGGGGCGCGCGCAGTATTTT. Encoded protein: CASSLGRGAGGRAQYF.

CDR3: CASSLGDRNEKLFF. The CDR3 DNA follows: TGCGCCAGCAGCTTAGGAGATAGAAATGAAAAACTGTTTTTT. The V and J genes are TRBV5-1 and TRBJ1-4; D is unclear. CDR1 is SGHRS, CDR2 YFSETQ, per germline. The CDR3 is 14 residues long. The ends were cut back, 2 bases at V and 5 bases at J, with 10 bases in the middle.

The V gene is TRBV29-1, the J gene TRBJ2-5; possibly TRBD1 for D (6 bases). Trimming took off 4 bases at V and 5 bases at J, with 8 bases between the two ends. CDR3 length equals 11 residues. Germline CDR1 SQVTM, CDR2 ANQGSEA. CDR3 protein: CSVGQGETQYF. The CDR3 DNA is TGCAGCGTTGGCCAGGGGGAGACCCAGTACTTC.

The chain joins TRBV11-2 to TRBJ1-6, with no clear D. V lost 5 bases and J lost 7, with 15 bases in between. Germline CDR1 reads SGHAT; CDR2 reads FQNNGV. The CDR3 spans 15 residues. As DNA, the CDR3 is TGTGCCAGCAGCCCTAGGACGGGCGGCAATTCACCCCTCCACTTT. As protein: CASSPRTGGNSPLHF.

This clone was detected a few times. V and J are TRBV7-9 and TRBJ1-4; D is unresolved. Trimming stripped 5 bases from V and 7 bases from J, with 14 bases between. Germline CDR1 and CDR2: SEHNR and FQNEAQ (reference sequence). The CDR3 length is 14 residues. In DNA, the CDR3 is TGTGCCAGCAGCCCTCCATGGGGAACTGAAAAACTGTTTTTT. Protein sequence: CASSPPWGTEKLFF.

The DNA of the CDR3 is TGCAGCGTTGTAGGACAGGGAGTCGGCTATGGCTACACCTTC. Residues: CSVVGQGVGYGYTF. The chain is built from TRBV29-1 and TRBJ1-2; TRBD1 aligns across 8 bases. The CDR3 totals 14 residues. Germline assignment: CDR1 SQVTM and CDR2 ANQGSEA. After removal of 4 bases from V and 4 bases from J, the junction contained 8 bases not matched to a gene.

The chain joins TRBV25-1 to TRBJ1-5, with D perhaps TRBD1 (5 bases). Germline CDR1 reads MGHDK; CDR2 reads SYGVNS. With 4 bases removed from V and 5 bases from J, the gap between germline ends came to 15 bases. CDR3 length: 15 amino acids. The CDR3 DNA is TGTGCCAGCAGTGGTGAGGGCAGGGCAGATCAGCCCCAGCATTTT. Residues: CASSGEGRADQPQHF.

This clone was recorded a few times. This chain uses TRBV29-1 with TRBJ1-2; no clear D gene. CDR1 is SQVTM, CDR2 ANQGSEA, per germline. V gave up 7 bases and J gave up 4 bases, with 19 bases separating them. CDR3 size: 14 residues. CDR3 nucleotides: TGCAGCGCCCCTTCGGGGTATGGTTCCTATGGCTACACCTTC. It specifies CSAPSGYGSYGYTF.

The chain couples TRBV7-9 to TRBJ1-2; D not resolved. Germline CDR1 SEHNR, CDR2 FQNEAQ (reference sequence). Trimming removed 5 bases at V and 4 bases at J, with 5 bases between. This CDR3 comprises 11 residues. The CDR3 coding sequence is TGTGCCAGCAGCCTAAGCTATGGCTACACCTTC. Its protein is CASSLSYGYTF.

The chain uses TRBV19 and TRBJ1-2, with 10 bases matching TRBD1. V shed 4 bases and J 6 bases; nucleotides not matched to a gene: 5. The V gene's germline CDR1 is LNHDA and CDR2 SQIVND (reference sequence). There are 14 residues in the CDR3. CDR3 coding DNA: TGTGCCAGTAGTACTCCCGGGACAGGGGATGGCTACACCTTC. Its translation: CASSTPGTGDGYTF.

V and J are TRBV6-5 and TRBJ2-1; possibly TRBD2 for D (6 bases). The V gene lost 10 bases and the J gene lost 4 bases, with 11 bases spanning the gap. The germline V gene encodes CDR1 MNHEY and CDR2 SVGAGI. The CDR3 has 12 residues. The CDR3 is CAIGSPYNEQFF. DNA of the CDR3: TGTGCCATCGGGAGTCCATACAATGAGCAGTTCTTC.

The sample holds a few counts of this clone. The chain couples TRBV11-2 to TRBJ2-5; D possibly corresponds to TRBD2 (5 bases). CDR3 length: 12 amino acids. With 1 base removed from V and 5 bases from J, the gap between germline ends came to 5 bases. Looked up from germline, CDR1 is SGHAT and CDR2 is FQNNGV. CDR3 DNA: TGTGCCAGCAGCTTAGTAGCGGAGACCCAGTACTTC. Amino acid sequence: CASSLVAETQYF.

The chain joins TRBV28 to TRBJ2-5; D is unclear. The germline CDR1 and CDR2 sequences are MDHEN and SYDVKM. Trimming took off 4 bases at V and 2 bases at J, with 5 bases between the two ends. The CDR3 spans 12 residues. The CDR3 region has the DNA TGTGCCAGCAGTTACCAACAAGAGACCCAGTACTTC. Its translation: CASSYQQETQYF.

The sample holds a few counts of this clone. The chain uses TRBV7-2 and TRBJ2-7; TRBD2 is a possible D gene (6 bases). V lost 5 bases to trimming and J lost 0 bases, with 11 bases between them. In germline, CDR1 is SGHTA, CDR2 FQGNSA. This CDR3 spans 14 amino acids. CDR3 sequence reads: CASSRGVNSYEQYF. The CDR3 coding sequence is TGTGCCAGCAGCCGCGGGGTGAACTCCTACGAGCAGTACTTC.

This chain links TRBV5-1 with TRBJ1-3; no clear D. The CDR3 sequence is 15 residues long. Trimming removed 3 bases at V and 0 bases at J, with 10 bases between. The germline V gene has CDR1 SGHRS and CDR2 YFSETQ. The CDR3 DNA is TGCGCCAGCAGCTACGGGTCGGCCTCTGGAAACACCATATATTTT. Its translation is CASSYGSASGNTIYF.